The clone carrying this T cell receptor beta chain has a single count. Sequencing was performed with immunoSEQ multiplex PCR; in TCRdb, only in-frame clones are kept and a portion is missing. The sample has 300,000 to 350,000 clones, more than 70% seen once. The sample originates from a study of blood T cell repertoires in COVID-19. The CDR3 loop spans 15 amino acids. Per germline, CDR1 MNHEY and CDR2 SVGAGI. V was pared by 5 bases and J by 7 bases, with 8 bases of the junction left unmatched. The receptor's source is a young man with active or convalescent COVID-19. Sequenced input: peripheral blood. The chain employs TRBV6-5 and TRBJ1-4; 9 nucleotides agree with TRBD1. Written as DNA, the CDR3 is TGTGCCAGCAGTCCATCCGGGACAGGGCTTGAAAAACTGTTTTTT. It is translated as CASSPSGTGLEKLFF.